Listed below are T cell receptor beta chains from one sample, sequenced in a study of blood T cell repertoires in COVID-19. The assay was immunoSEQ multiplex PCR, and TCRdb's table has in-frame clones only and misses some. The sample lists about 400,000 clones; more than 85% were seen once. Specimen: peripheral blood. The receptors were sampled from a human donor in a cohort sampled during active COVID-19. Both conserved end residues are part of each CDR3. D genes are given only for firm matches. Clone sizes are given selectively: once, few, many, or a class where the clone is expanded.

CDR3 DNA: TGTGCCAGCAGTGACCCATCTCCGGACAGGCTGAGCAATCAGCCCCAGCATTTT; CDR3 protein: CASSDPSPDRLSNQPQHF; J gene: TRBJ1-5; CDR3 length: 18; clone size: -; D gene: TRBD1; V gene: TRBV25-1
CDR3 DNA: TGTGCCAGTAGTATAGAAAAACCCTACACAGATACGCAGTATTTT; CDR3 protein: CASSIEKPYTDTQYF; J gene: TRBJ2-3; CDR3 length: 15; clone size: -; D gene: -; V gene: TRBV19
CDR3 DNA: TGTGCCAGCAGCCCCGGGGTGGGACTAGCGGGAGGGAATGAGCAGTTCTTC; CDR3 protein: CASSPGVGLAGGNEQFF; J gene: TRBJ2-1; CDR3 length: 17; clone size: -; D gene: TRBD2; V gene: TRBV3-1/TRBV3-2
CDR3 DNA: TGTGCCAGCAGTTTATTCGGCGGGAGGACGAACACCGGGGAGCTGTTTTTT; CDR3 protein: CASSLFGGRTNTGELFF; J gene: TRBJ2-2; CDR3 length: 17; clone size: once; D gene: TRBD2; V gene: TRBV28
CDR3 DNA: TGTGCCAGCAGCCAGACACTAGCGGGAGGAGTCAATGAGCAGTTCTTC; CDR3 protein: CASSQTLAGGVNEQFF; J gene: TRBJ2-1; CDR3 length: 16; clone size: -; D gene: TRBD2; V gene: TRBV4-2
CDR3 DNA: TGTGCCAGCAGCTGGTTAGCGGGAAGCACCGGGGAGCTGTTTTTT; CDR3 protein: CASSWLAGSTGELFF; J gene: TRBJ2-2; CDR3 length: 15; clone size: -; D gene: TRBD2; V gene: TRBV7-3
CDR3 DNA: TGCAGCGCTAGAAGTATCCACTCTGGAAACACCATATATTTT; CDR3 protein: CSARSIHSGNTIYF; J gene: TRBJ1-3; CDR3 length: 14; clone size: -; D gene: -; V gene: TRBV29-1
CDR3 DNA: TGTGCCAGCAGCTTAGTCGGCCGCGGGGGTTATGGCTACACCTTC; CDR3 protein: CASSLVGRGGYGYTF; J gene: TRBJ1-2; CDR3 length: 15; clone size: few; D gene: -; V gene: TRBV11-2
CDR3 DNA: TGTGCCAGCAGCTTAGATGGGAGGCCGACCTACGAGCAGTACTTC; CDR3 protein: CASSLDGRPTYEQYF; J gene: TRBJ2-7; CDR3 length: 15; clone size: -; D gene: -; V gene: TRBV11-2
CDR3 DNA: TGTGCCACCAGCAGAGTCAGGGAGGGCTTACCGTTACTTTACACTGAAGCTTTCTTT; CDR3 protein: CATSRVREGLPLLYTEAFF; J gene: TRBJ1-1; CDR3 length: 19; clone size: -; D gene: -; V gene: TRBV15
CDR3 DNA: TGTGCCAGCAGCCTAGGGCGCACGGGGGAGACCCAGTACTTC; CDR3 protein: CASSLGRTGETQYF; J gene: TRBJ2-5; CDR3 length: 14; clone size: few; D gene: -; V gene: TRBV11-2
CDR3 DNA: TGTGCCAGCAGCCCCCGGACAGTTGGAAATTCACCCCTCCACTTT; CDR3 protein: CASSPRTVGNSPLHF; J gene: TRBJ1-6; CDR3 length: 15; clone size: -; D gene: -; V gene: TRBV28
CDR3 DNA: TGTGCCAGCAGTTATGTCTTCGGGGGGGAGCTGTTTTTT; CDR3 protein: CASSYVFGGELFF; J gene: TRBJ2-2; CDR3 length: 13; clone size: -; D gene: -; V gene: TRBV6-6
CDR3 DNA: TGTGCCAGTAGTATGATGGGGCCGGTAAGCGCAACTGAAGCTTTCTTT; CDR3 protein: CASSMMGPVSATEAFF; J gene: TRBJ1-1; CDR3 length: 16; clone size: -; D gene: -; V gene: TRBV19
CDR3 DNA: TGTGCCAGCAGCTCCGGACAGGGTGGGTCTGAAGCTTTCTTT; CDR3 protein: CASSSGQGGSEAFF; J gene: TRBJ1-1; CDR3 length: 14; clone size: -; D gene: TRBD1; V gene: TRBV7-9
CDR3 DNA: TGTGCCAGCAGCCCTTGGAGTGGCTCCTACGAGCAGTACTTC; CDR3 protein: CASSPWSGSYEQYF; J gene: TRBJ2-7; CDR3 length: 14; clone size: -; D gene: -; V gene: TRBV7-9
CDR3 DNA: TGTGCCAGCAGCTCGACAGGGGTCTATGGCTACACCTTC; CDR3 protein: CASSSTGVYGYTF; J gene: TRBJ1-2; CDR3 length: 13; clone size: -; D gene: TRBD1; V gene: TRBV5-6
CDR3 DNA: TGTGCCAGCAGTTACGCGGTACAGGGACGGCAGTACTTC; CDR3 protein: CASSYAVQGRQYF; J gene: TRBJ2-7; CDR3 length: 13; clone size: few; D gene: -; V gene: TRBV6-5
CDR3 DNA: TGTGCCAGCTCACCTCAGGTATCTGACACCGGGGAGCTGTTTTTT; CDR3 protein: CASSPQVSDTGELFF; J gene: TRBJ2-2; CDR3 length: 15; clone size: -; D gene: -; V gene: TRBV18
CDR3 DNA: TGCAGCGTCGCGGACGGACTTTCAAGAGGGACCCAGTACTTC; CDR3 protein: CSVADGLSRGTQYF; J gene: TRBJ2-5; CDR3 length: 14; clone size: -; D gene: -; V gene: TRBV29-1
CDR3 DNA: TGTGCCAGCAGCCCCAAGACTAGGGGCTCACCCCTCCACTTT; CDR3 protein: CASSPKTRGSPLHF; J gene: TRBJ1-6; CDR3 length: 14; clone size: -; D gene: -; V gene: TRBV7-2
CDR3 DNA: TGTGCTAGTGGTTTGGCAACGACAGGGGACGAGAATTCACCCCTCCACTTT; CDR3 protein: CASGLATTGDENSPLHF; J gene: TRBJ1-6; CDR3 length: 17; clone size: -; D gene: TRBD1; V gene: TRBV12-5
CDR3 DNA: TGTGCCAGCAGGGGCTTAGGAGAGCAGTACTTC; CDR3 protein: CASRGLGEQYF; J gene: TRBJ2-7; CDR3 length: 11; clone size: -; D gene: -; V gene: TRBV6-5
CDR3 DNA: TGTGCCAGCAGCTTGCGTTGGAACACCGGGGAGCTGTTTTTT; CDR3 protein: CASSLRWNTGELFF; J gene: TRBJ2-2; CDR3 length: 14; clone size: once; D gene: -; V gene: TRBV7-9
CDR3 DNA: TGTGCCAGCAGCTTTACGGGGGTATACGAGCAGTACTTC; CDR3 protein: CASSFTGVYEQYF; J gene: TRBJ2-7; CDR3 length: 13; clone size: -; D gene: -; V gene: TRBV7-9
CDR3 DNA: TGTGCCAGCAGCTTATCCGGGACTAGCCTTCGAAGGGGACTCGAGCAGTACTTC; CDR3 protein: CASSLSGTSLRRGLEQYF; J gene: TRBJ2-7; CDR3 length: 18; clone size: -; D gene: TRBD2; V gene: TRBV5-8
CDR3 DNA: TGTGCCAGCAGTTTTTCAGGGGTTCGCTATGGCTACACCTTC; CDR3 protein: CASSFSGVRYGYTF; J gene: TRBJ1-2; CDR3 length: 14; clone size: -; D gene: -; V gene: TRBV6-5
CDR3 DNA: TGTGCCAGCAGTTTAGGACAGAGTAACTATGGCTACACCTTC; CDR3 protein: CASSLGQSNYGYTF; J gene: TRBJ1-2; CDR3 length: 14; clone size: -; D gene: -; V gene: TRBV27